This T cell receptor (beta chain) was captured by sequencing in a study of blood T cell repertoires in COVID-19. Only in-frame clones appear in the TCRdb table, and some are missing; sequencing was by immunoSEQ multiplex PCR. The data hold fewer than 300,000 clones, with roughly 85% observed a single time. In Cohort 3, a recovered donor had either two negative PCRs, clearance, or symptom resolution. Germline CDR1 is MDHEN and CDR2 is SYDVKM. This CDR3 contains 14 residues. Trimming took off 7 bases at V and 6 bases at J, with 15 bases between the two ends. Specimen: PBMCs or T cells enriched from blood (not recorded which). The clonotype was recovered from a woman aged 30 to 39 who had recovered from COVID-19. This chain joins TRBV28 and TRBJ1-4; D possibly corresponds to TRBD1 (6 bases). CDR3 DNA sequence: TGTGCCAGCACCACCGGACAGTTAGATGAAAAACTGTTTTTT. This gives the protein CASTTGQLDEKLFF.